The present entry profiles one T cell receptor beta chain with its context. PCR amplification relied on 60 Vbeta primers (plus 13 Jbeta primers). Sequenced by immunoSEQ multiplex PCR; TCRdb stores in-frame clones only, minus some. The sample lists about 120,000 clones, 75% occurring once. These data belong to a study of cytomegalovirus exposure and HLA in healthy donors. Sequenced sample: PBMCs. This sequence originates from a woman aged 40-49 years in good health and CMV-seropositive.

This chain's CDR3 is CASSLGGGPPPLHF. CDR3 bases: TGTGCCAGCAGCTTAGGTGGAGGGCCCCCACCCCTCCACTTT. The rearrangement links TRBV7-2 to TRBJ1-6; D remains unclear. The CDR3 runs 14 residues. Germline V gene lookup returns CDR1 SGHTA and CDR2 FQGNSA. V was shortened by 1 base and J by 11 bases, with 12 bases between the two germline ends.